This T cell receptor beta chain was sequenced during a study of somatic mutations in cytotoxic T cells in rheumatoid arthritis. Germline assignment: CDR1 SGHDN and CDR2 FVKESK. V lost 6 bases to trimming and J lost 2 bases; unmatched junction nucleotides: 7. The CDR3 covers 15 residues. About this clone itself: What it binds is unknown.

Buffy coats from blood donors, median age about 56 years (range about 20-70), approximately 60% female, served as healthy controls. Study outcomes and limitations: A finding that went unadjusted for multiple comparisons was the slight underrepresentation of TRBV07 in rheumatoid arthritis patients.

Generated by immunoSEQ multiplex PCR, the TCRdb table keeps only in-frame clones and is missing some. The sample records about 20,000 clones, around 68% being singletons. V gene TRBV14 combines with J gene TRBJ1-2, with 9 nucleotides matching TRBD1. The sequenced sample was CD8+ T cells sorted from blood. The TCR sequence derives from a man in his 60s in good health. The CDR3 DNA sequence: TGTGCCAGCAGGGAAGGACAGGGGTTAAACTATGGCTACACCTTC. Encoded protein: CASREGQGLNYGYTF.